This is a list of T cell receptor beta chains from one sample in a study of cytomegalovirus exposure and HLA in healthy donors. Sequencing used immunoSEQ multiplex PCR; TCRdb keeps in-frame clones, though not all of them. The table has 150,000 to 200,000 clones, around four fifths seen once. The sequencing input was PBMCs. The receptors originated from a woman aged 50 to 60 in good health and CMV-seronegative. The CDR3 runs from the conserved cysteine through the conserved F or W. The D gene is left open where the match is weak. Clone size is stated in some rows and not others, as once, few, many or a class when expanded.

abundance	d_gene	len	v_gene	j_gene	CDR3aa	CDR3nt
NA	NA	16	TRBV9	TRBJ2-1	CASSVAEEGSYNEQFF	TGTGCCAGCAGCGTTGCGGAGGAAGGATCCTACAATGAGCAGTTCTTC
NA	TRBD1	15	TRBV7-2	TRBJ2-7	CASSSSGTVTSEQYF	TGTGCCAGCAGCTCCTCGGGGACAGTGACTTCCGAGCAGTACTTC
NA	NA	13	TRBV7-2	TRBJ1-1	CASSRMVDTEDFF	TGTGCCAGCAGTAGGATGGTAGACACTGAAGATTTCTTT
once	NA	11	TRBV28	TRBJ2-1	CASSPNNEQFF	TGTGCCAGCAGTCCAAACAATGAGCAGTTCTTC
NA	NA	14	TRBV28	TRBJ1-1	CASTLGHPNTEAFF	TGTGCCAGCACTCTGGGACACCCGAACACTGAAGCTTTCTTT
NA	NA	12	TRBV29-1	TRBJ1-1	CSVEAVGIEAFF	TGCAGCGTTGAAGCGGTGGGCATTGAAGCTTTCTTT
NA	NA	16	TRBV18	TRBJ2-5	CASSPPYPTGGETQYF	TGTGCCAGCTCACCGCCCTACCCGACAGGTGGAGAGACCCAGTACTTC
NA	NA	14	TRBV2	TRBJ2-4	CASSVIERPGTEGF	TGTGCCAGCAGCGTGATCGAAAGACCAGGGACTGAAGGCTTC
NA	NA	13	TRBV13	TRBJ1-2	CASSLVSNYGYTF	TGTGCCAGCAGCTTAGTGTCAAACTATGGCTACACCTTC
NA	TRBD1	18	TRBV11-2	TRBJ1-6	CASSLGLLGTGTATPLHF	TGTGCCAGCAGCTTGGGACTCTTAGGGACAGGGACAGCGACACCCCTCCACTTT
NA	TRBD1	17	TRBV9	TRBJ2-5	CASSVAHQQGAGETQYF	TGTGCCAGCAGCGTAGCCCACCAACAGGGGGCGGGGGAGACCCAGTACTTC
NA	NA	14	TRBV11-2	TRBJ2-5	CASSPRLGPETQYF	TGTGCCAGCAGCCCCAGACTAGGTCCGGAGACCCAGTACTTC
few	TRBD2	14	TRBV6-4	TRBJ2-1	CASSDSLEGGRKFF	TGTGCCAGCAGTGACTCCCTCGAGGGCGGGAGAAAGTTCTTC
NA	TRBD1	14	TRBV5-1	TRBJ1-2	CASSPGQALYGYTF	TGCGCCAGCAGCCCAGGACAGGCGCTCTATGGCTACACCTTC
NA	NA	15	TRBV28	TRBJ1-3	CASSLTGVSGNTIYF	TGTGCCAGCAGTCTTACAGGCGTCTCTGGAAACACCATATATTTT
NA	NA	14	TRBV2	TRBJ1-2	CASSDSGSRDGYTF	TGTGCCAGCAGTGATTCGGGGTCCCGGGATGGCTACACCTTC
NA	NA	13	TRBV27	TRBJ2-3	CASSYRGTDTQYF	TGTGCCAGCAGTTACCGGGGCACAGATACGCAGTATTTT
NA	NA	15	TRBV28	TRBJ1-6	CASSLSRQYNSPLHF	TGTGCCAGCAGTTTATCGCGACAGTATAATTCACCCCTCCACTTT
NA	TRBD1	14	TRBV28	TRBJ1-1	CASSPTDRVREAFF	TGTGCCAGCAGTCCTACTGACAGGGTACGGGAAGCTTTCTTT
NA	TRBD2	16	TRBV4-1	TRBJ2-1	CASSRRTSGIDNEQFF	TGCGCCAGCAGTCGACGGACTAGCGGGATTGACAATGAGCAGTTCTTC
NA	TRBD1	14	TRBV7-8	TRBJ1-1	CASRWGTANTEAFF	TGTGCCAGCAGGTGGGGGACAGCGAACACTGAAGCTTTCTTT
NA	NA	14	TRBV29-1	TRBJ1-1	CSNSAFSVNTEAFF	TGCAGCAATTCCGCCTTCAGTGTCAACACTGAAGCTTTCTTT
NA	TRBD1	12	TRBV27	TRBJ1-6	CASWTGGSPLHF	TGTGCCAGTTGGACAGGGGGCTCACCCCTCCACTTT
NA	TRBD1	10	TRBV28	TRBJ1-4	CATGDRKLFF	TGTGCCACCGGGGACAGAAAACTGTTTTTT
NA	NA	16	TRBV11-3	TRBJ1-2	CASSLDVGQGRCGYTF	TGTGCCAGCAGCTTAGATGTAGGTCAGGGGCGTTGCGGCTACACCTTC
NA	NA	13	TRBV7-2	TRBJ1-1	CASSPRYRSEAFF	TGTGCCAGCAGCCCAAGGTACAGGTCTGAAGCTTTCTTT
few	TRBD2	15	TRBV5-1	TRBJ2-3	CASSYLAGIADTQYF	TGCGCCAGCAGCTACCTAGCGGGGATCGCAGATACGCAGTATTTT
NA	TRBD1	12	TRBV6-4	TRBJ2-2	CATRQGPGELFF	TGTGCCACCAGACAGGGACCCGGGGAGCTGTTTTTT
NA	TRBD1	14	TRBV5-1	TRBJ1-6	CASSLEGGGSPLHF	TGCGCCAGCAGCTTGGAAGGGGGCGGCTCACCCCTCCACTTT
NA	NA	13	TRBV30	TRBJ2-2	CAWSVDSTGELFF	TGTGCCTGGAGTGTCGACAGCACCGGGGAGCTGTTTTTT
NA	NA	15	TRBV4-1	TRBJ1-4	CASSQINQGNEKLFF	TGCGCCAGCAGCCAAATAAATCAGGGTAATGAAAAACTGTTTTTT
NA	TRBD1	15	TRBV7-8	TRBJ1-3	CASSLGAGGRNTIYF	TGTGCCAGCAGCTTAGGCGCAGGGGGCCGAAACACCATATATTTT
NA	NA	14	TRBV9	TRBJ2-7	CASSEQAITYEQYF	TGTGCCAGCAGCGAACAGGCGATTACCTACGAGCAGTACTTC
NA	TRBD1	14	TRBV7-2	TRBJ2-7	CASSSRTGGYEQYF	TGTGCCAGCAGTTCCCGGACAGGGGGCTACGAGCAGTACTTC
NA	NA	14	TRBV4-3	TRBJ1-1	CASSQFSLNTEAFF	TGCGCCAGCAGCCAATTCAGTTTGAACACTGAAGCTTTCTTT
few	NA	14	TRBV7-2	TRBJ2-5	CASRRGGSIETQYF	TGTGCCAGCAGGAGGGGGGGGTCCATAGAGACCCAGTACTTC
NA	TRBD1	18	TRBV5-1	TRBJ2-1	CASSLGLGKGTVDNEQFF	TGCGCCAGCAGCTTGGGGTTGGGTAAAGGGACAGTCGACAATGAGCAGTTCTTC
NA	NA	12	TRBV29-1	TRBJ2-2	CSVEGSGRELFF	TGCAGCGTTGAAGGGTCGGGAAGGGAGCTGTTTTTT
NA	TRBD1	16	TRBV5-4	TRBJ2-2	CASSLAGTGNTGELFF	TGTGCCAGCAGCTTGGCCGGGACAGGGAACACCGGGGAGCTGTTTTTT
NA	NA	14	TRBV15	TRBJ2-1	CATSTKTGSNEQFF	TGTGCCACCAGCACCAAGACGGGGAGCAATGAGCAGTTCTTC